The following is a T cell receptor beta chain sequence with its context. The target antigen is unknown. Primers included in the PCR were 60 Vbeta and 13 Jbeta primers. Sequenced by immunoSEQ multiplex PCR; TCRdb stores in-frame clones only, minus some. Seen here are 150,000 to 200,000 clones, roughly 80% observed once, and the top ten hold 3.1%. This entry belongs to a study of cytomegalovirus exposure and HLA in healthy donors. About the study: Tens of millions of unique TCRs from HLA-typed donors made up an early data release. Broader study findings: Common viral pathogens were later found to be apparently linked to several of the most significant clusters. Earlier findings revealed that most TCR beta V segments proved productive either about 87% or about 30% of the time.

Germline V CDR1 and CDR2: MNHEY, SVGAGI. The CDR3 is 13 amino acids. Trimming cost V 6 bases and J 8 bases; bases outside gene matches: 4. Sequencing was done on a sample of PBMCs. The sequence derives from a female donor in good health and CMV-seronegative. The chain uses TRBV6-5 and TRBJ2-1, with 10 bases identical to TRBD1. The CDR3 coding sequence is TGTGCCAGCAGGGGACAGGGGTGGGATGAGCAGTTCTTC. Translating it yields CASRGQGWDEQFF.